Listed here are 12 T cell receptor beta chains from one sample, sequenced in a study of regulatory T cells in long-lasting Graves disease (TCRdb year 2021). Per the publication, the time point label means: newly diagnosed GD, antithyroid drugs for less than 3 months. For both TCR sequencing and RNA sequencing, RNA was extracted from PBMCs in TRIzol. Library creation used multiplex PCR. Instrument on record: Illumina HiSeq 4000. iRepertoire HTBI primers and Arm-PCR amplification of CDR3 regions were used to construct TCR beta libraries. Clones were called with MiXCR by TCRdb after fastp trimmed the public reads at Q25, and only in-frame beta chains were retained. Each record represents a unique CDR3 protein, reported with the most common genes and DNA among its rows. A total of 400,000 to 500,000 distinct CDR3 sequences appear in this sample, more than 13% of them only once. The top ten clonotypes cover around 17% of the sample.

Another study also made use of these data, one on T cells in Graves' hyperthyroidism and ophthalmopathy.

The specimen was peripheral blood mononuclear cells (PBMCs), collected at new diagnosis, from a patient treated with antithyroid drugs. These receptors originate from a woman aged 25 to 39 with Graves disease. Donor details come from another sample of the same person, matched by shared clones.

This clonotype was counted many times. The rearrangement uses TRBV29-1 and TRBJ1-2; TRBD1 might be the D (6 bases). The CDR3 consists of 13 residues. Germline lookup yields CDR1 SQVTM and CDR2 ANQGSEA. V gave up 4 bases and J gave up 5 bases, with 14 bases separating them. CDR3 residues: CSVGGGSSYGYTF. The CDR3 DNA follows: TGCAGCGTTGGGGGGGGCAGTAGTTATGGCTACACCTTC.

This clonotype was observed a few times. The chain uses TRBV12-5 and TRBJ2-2; D gene ambiguous. V gave up 7 bases and J gave up 4 bases, with 16 bases separating them. The CDR3 is made up of 15 amino acids. Germline V CDR1 and CDR2: LGHNT, FRNRAP. CDR3 DNA sequence: TGTGCTAGTGCCTGGTCGGCACAAACCACCGGGGAGCTGTTTTTT. Translated, it gives CASAWSAQTTGELFF. The entire variable domain, with the rest obtained from reference TRBV12-5 and TRBJ2-2, is as follows: DARVTQTPRHKVTEMGQEVTMRCQPILGHNTVFWYRQTMMQGLELLAYFRNRAPLDDSGMPKDRFSAEMPDATLATLKIQPSEPRDSAVYFCASAWSAQTTGELFFGEGSRLTVL.

V and J are TRBV9 and TRBJ2-7, with TRBD1 identical over 7 bases. J gave up 1 base and V 0 bases, and 1 base lay outside the gene matches. The germline gives CDR1 SGDLS, CDR2 YYNGEE. The CDR3 is made up of 14 amino acids. This CDR3 reads CASSVDRGSYEQYF. In DNA, the CDR3 is TGTGCCAGCAGCGTAGACAGGGGATCCTACGAGCAGTACTTC.

This clonotype was detected ten times or more. The chain recombines TRBV5-1 with TRBJ2-1, with 9 bases lining up with TRBD1. V gave up 4 bases and J gave up 3 bases; unmatched junction bases: 2. The CDR3 consists of 14 residues. Germline loops: CDR1 SGHRS, CDR2 YFSETQ. This chain's CDR3 is CASSKTGGYNEQFF. Here the CDR3 DNA reads TGCGCCAGCAGCAAGACAGGGGGCTACAATGAGCAGTTCTTC.

The V gene is TRBV10-3, the J gene TRBJ1-2; the D gene is possibly TRBD1 (6 bases). In germline, CDR1 is ENHRY, CDR2 SYGVKD. Deletions cut 7 bases from V and 3 bases from J, with 21 bases between. The CDR3 sequence is 16 residues long. For the CDR3, the DNA is TGTGCCATCAACCCCGGGACACCGTACCTCTACTATGGCTACACCTTC. Its translation is CAINPGTPYLYYGYTF.

This clonotype was observed many times. This sequence joins TRBV5-6 and TRBJ2-5; possible D gene TRBD1, 5 bases. Deletions cut 1 base from V and 5 bases from J, with 15 bases between. The CDR3 contains 15 residues. Germline V CDR1 and CDR2: SGHDT, YYEEEE. CDR3: CASSLIATKGETQYF. The CDR3 bases are TGTGCCAGCAGCTTGATCGCGACGAAGGGGGAGACCCAGTACTTC. Looking up the rest from reference TRBV5-6 and TRBJ2-5 gives the full variable domain: DAGVTQSPTHLIKTRGQQVTLRCSPKSGHDTVSWYQQALGQGPQFIFQYYEEEERQRGNFPDRFSGHQFPNYSSELNVNALLLGDSALYLCASSLIATKGETQYFGPGTRLLVL.

This clonotype was detected many times. This sequence joins TRBV6-1 and TRBJ1-5; maybe TRBD1 (5 bases). The CDR3 spans 16 residues. CDR1 and CDR2 (germline): MNHNS, SASEGT. With 5 bases removed from V and 6 bases from J, the gap between germline ends came to 20 bases. The CDR3 sequence is CASSSQDWGIAQPQHF. The CDR3 bases are TGTGCCAGCAGTAGCCAGGATTGGGGGATCGCTCAGCCCCAGCATTTT.

This clonotype was detected ten times or more. This rearrangement joins TRBV11-3 to TRBJ2-5; D is ambiguous. V was shortened by 3 bases and J by 5 bases, with 13 bases between the two germline ends. CDR1 and CDR2 (germline): SGHNT, YENEEA. This CDR3 spans 14 amino acids. CDR3 nucleotide sequence: TGTGCCAGCAGCTTGCGAACCGGAGAGGAGACCCAGTACTTC. This sequence encodes CASSLRTGEETQYF.

V usage is TRBV7-9 and J usage is TRBJ1-5; weak D call: TRBD1 (6 bases). Trimming removed 5 bases at V and 6 bases at J, with 11 bases between. The CDR3 loop spans 13 amino acids. The germline V gene has CDR1 SEHNR and CDR2 FQNEAQ (reference sequence). CDR3 in DNA: TGTGCCAGCAGCCTCGACAGGATTCAGCCCCAGCATTTT. This codes for CASSLDRIQPQHF.

The rearrangement links TRBV6-1 to TRBJ2-5; 10 nucleotides agree with TRBD1. Unmatched junction bases numbered 5, after V lost 7 bases and J lost 3 bases. Germline lookup yields CDR1 MNHNS and CDR2 SASEGT. This CDR3 comprises 14 residues. DNA for the CDR3: TGTGCCAGCACCCAAGGGACAGGGGAAGAGACCCAGTACTTC. Protein sequence: CASTQGTGEETQYF.

V gene TRBV14 combines with J gene TRBJ2-5; 12 bases are a match to TRBD2. CDR3 length: 15 amino acids. The germline gives CDR1 SGHDN, CDR2 FVKESK. J was trimmed by 4 bases and V by 4 bases; bases with no gene match: 4. The CDR3, as DNA: TGTGCCAGCAGCCCCCCGGGACTAGCGGGAGAGACCCAGTACTTC. Translation: CASSPPGLAGETQYF.

This clonotype has ten or more counts. CDR3 sequence reads: CASSPGQLNTEAFF. Written as DNA, the CDR3 is TGTGCCAGCAGCCCGGGACAACTAAACACTGAAGCTTTCTTT. This chain joins TRBV11-2 and TRBJ1-1; maybe TRBD1 (6 bases). V lost 5 bases and J 2 bases, leaving 12 bases between the germline ends. CDR3 length: 14 residues. The germline V gene has CDR1 SGHAT and CDR2 FQNNGV. The full variable domain, with the rest looked up from reference TRBV11-2 and TRBJ1-1, is EAGVAQSPRYKIIEKRQSVAFWCNPISGHATLYWYQQILGQGPKLLIQFQNNGVVDDSQLPKDRFSAERLKGVDSTLKIQPAKLEDSAVYLCASSPGQLNTEAFFGQGTRLTVV.